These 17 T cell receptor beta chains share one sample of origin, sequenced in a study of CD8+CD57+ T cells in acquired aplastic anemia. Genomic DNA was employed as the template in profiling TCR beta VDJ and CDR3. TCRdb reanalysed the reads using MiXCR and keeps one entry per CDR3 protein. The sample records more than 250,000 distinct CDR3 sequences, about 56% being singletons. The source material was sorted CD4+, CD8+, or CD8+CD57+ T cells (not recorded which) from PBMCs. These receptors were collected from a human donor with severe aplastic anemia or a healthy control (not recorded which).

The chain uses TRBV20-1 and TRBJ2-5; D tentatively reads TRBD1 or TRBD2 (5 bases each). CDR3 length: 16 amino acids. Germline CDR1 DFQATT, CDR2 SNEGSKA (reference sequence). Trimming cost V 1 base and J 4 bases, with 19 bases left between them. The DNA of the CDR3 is TGCAGTGCTAGAGTGGGCCCCGGGGCCGGAGGAGAGACCCAGTACTTC. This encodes CSARVGPGAGGETQYF.

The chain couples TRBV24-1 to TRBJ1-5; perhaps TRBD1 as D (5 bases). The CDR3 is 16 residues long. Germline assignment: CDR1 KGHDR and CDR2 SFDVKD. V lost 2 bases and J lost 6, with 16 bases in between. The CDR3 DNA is TGTGCCACCAGTGATTCTCTGGGACCAGGGACTCAGCCCCAGCATTTT. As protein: CATSDSLGPGTQPQHF.

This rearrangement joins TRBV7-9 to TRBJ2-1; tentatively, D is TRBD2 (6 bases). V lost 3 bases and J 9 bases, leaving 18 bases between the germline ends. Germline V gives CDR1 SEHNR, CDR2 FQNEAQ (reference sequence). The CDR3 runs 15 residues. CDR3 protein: CASSLDGLAIGEQFF. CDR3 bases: TGTGCCAGCAGCTTGGACGGTCTAGCGATTGGTGAGCAGTTCTTC.

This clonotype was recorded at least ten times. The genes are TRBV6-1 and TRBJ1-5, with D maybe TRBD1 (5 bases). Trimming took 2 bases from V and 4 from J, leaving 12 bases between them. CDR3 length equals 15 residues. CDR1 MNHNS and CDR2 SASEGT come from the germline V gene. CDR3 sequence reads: CASSEMGLHNQPQHF. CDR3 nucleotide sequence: TGTGCCAGCAGTGAAATGGGGCTACATAATCAGCCCCAGCATTTT.

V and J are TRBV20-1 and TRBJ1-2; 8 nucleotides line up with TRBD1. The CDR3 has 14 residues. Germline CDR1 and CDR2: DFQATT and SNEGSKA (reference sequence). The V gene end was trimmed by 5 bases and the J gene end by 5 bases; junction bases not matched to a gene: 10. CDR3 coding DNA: TGCAGTGCTCGGACAGGGAAGGACCCTTATGGCTACACCTTC. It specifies CSARTGKDPYGYTF.

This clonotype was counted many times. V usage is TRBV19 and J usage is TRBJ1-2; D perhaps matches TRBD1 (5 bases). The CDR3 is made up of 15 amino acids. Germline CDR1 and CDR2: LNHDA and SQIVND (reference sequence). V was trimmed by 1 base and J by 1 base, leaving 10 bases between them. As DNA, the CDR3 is TGTGCCAGTAGTATAGGGCAGGGACTTAACTATGGCTACACCTTC. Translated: CASSIGQGLNYGYTF.

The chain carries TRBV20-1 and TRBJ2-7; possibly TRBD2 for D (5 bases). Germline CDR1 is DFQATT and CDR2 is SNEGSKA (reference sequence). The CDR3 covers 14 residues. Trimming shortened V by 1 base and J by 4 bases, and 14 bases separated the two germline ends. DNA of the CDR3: TGCAGTGCTAGAGGGGTCCCGCCGGGGTACGAGCAGTACTTC. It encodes CSARGVPPGYEQYF.

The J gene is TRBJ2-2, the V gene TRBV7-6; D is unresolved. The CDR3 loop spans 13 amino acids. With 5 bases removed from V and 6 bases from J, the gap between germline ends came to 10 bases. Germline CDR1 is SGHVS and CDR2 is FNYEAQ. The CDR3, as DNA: TGTGCCAGCAGCCCTGCCTTGGCCGGGGAGCTGTTTTTT. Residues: CASSPALAGELFF.

In DNA form, the CDR3 reads TGTGCCAGCAGCTTAGGTGGGTTGGGCGAGCAGTACTTC. Protein: CASSLGGLGEQYF. The V gene is TRBV7-6, the J gene TRBJ2-7, with no clear D. The CDR3 extends over 13 amino acids. CDR1 SGHVS and CDR2 FNYEAQ come from the germline V gene. Trimming took off 1 base at V and 6 bases at J, with 10 bases between the two ends.

CDR3 coding DNA: TGTGCCAGAAACACGCGAGATACGCAGTATTTT. Translated: CARNTRDTQYF. The chain has TRBV2 and TRBJ2-3; D unclear. In germline, CDR1 is SNHLY, CDR2 FYNNEI. V was shortened by 9 bases and J by 5 bases, with 9 bases between the two germline ends. There are 11 residues in the CDR3.

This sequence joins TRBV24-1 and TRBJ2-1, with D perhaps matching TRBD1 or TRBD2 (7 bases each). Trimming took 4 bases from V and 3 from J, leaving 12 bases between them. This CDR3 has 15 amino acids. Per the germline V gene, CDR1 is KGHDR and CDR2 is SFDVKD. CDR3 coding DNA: TGTGCCACCAGTGAAGCAGGGGGGGGCTACAATGAGCAGTTCTTC. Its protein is CATSEAGGGYNEQFF.

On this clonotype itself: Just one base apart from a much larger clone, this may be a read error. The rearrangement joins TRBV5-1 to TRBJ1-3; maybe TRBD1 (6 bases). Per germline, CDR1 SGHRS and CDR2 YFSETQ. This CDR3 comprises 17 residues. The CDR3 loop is CASSLDPTGFSGDTIYF. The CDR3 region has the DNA TGCGCCAGCAGCTTGGATCCAACAGGGTTCTCTGGAGACACCATATATTTT. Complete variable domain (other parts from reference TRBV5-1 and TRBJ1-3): KAGVTQTPRYLIKTRGQQVTLSCSPISGHRSVSWYQQTPGQGLQFLFEYFSETQRNKGNFPGRFSGRQFSNSRSEMNVSTLELGDSALYLCASSLDPTGFSGDTIYFGEGSWLTVV.

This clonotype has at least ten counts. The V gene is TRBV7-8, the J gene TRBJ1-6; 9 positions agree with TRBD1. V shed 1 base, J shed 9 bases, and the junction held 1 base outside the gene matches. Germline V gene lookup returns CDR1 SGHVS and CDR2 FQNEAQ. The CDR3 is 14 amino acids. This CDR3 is CASSLGDRVSPLHF. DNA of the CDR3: TGTGCCAGCAGCTTAGGGGACAGGGTTTCACCCCTCCACTTT.

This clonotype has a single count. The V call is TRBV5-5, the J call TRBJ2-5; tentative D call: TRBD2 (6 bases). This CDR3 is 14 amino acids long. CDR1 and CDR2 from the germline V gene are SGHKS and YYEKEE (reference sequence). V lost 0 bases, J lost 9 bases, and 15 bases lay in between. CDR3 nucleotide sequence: TGTGCCAGCAGCTTGGCGGGACTCTCGGAGTCCCAGTACTTC. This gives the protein CASSLAGLSESQYF.

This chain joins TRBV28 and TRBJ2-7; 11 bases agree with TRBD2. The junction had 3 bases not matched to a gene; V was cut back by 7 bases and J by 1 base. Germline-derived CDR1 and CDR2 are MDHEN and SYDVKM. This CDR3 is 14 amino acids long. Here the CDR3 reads CASKRTSGSYEQYF. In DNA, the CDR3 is TGTGCCAGCAAGAGGACTAGCGGGTCCTACGAGCAGTACTTC.

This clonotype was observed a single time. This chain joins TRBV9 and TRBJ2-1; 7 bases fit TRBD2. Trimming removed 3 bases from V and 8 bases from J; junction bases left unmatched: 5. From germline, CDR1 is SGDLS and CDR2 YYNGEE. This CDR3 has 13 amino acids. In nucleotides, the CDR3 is TGTGCCAGCAGCGGCGGGGCGGGAGATGAGCAGTTCTTC. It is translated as CASSGGAGDEQFF.

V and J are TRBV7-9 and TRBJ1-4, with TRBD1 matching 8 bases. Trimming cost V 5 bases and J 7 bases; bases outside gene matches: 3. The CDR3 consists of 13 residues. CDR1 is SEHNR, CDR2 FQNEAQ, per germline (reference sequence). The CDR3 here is CASSRDRPEKLFF. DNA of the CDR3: TGTGCCAGCAGCCGGGACAGGCCTGAAAAACTGTTTTTT.